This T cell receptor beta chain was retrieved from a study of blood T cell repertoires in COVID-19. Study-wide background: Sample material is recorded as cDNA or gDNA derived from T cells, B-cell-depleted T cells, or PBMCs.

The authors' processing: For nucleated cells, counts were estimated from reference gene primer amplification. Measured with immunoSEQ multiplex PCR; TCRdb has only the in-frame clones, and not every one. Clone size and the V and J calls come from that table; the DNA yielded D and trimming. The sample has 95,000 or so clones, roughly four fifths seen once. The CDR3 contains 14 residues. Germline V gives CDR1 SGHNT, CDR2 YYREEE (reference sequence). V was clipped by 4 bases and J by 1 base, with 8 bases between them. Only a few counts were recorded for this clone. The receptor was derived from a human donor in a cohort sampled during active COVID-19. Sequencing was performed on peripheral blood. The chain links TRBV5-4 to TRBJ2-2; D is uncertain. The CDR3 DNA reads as TGTGCCAGCAGCCTCGGTTTGAACACCGGGGAGCTGTTTTTT. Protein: CASSLGLNTGELFF.